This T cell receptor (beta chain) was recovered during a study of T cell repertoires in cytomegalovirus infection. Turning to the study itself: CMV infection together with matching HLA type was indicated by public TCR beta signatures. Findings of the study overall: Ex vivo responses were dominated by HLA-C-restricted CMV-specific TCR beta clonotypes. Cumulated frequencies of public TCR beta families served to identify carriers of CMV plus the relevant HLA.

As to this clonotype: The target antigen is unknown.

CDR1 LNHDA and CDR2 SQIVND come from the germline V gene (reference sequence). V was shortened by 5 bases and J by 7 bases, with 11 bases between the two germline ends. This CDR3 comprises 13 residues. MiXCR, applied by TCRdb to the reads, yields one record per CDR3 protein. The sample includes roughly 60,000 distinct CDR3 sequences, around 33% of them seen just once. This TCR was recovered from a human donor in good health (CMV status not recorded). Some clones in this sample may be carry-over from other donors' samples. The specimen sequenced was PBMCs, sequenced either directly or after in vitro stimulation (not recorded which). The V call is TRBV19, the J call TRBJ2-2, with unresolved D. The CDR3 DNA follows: TGTGCCAGTAGTCTTAGAAGTCTCGGGGAGCTGTTTTTT. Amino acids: CASSLRSLGELFF.